This passage covers 25 T cell receptor beta chains from one sample sequenced in a study of blood T cells in healthy people across ages (dated by TCRdb to between 2014 and 2016). Library construction relied on 5' RACE. Sequencing was carried out with an Illumina HiSeq 2500. A second PCR of about 7 to 12 cycles was run with a J-beta primer mix and a sample-barcoded 5' primer. TCRdb's own reprocessing of the public reads used fastp at Q25 and MiXCR and kept productive beta chains. Identical CDR3 proteins give one entry, which carries the most common genes and DNA. The table for this sample lists around 320,000 distinct CDR3 sequences; 27% of them were counted only once. The ten largest make up roughly 30% of the sample. The sequenced material came from blood. These receptors originate from a woman in her seventies in good health.

The chain recombines TRBV2 with TRBJ1-3; D is unclear. The CDR3 is 11 residues long. The V gene lost 4 bases and the J gene lost 6 bases, with 4 bases spanning the gap. In germline, CDR1 is SNHLY, CDR2 FYNNEI. The CDR3 loop is CASSVENTIYF. CDR3 sequence (DNA): TGTGCCAGCAGTGTGGAAAACACCATATATTTT. Filled out from reference TRBV2 and TRBJ1-3, the complete variable domain reads EPEVTQTPSHQVTQMGQEVILRCVPISNHLYFYWYRQILGQKVEFLVSFYNNEISEKSEIFDDQFSVERPDGSNFTLKIRSTKLEDSAMYFCASSVENTIYFGEGSWLTVV.

This clonotype has only a few counts. The chain joins TRBV5-5 to TRBJ1-6; 10 bases agree with TRBD1. The V segment lost 4 bases and the J segment 13 bases; nucleotides outside the gene matches: 11. In germline, CDR1 is SGHKS, CDR2 YYEKEE (reference sequence). The CDR3 contains 15 residues. The CDR3 nucleotides read TGTGCCAGCAGCCAACCTGGGACAGGGGTCGGTCCCCTCCACTTT. This translates into CASSQPGTGVGPLHF.

Ten or more counts support this clonotype. V and J are TRBV6-2 or TRBV6-3 and TRBJ2-3; perhaps TRBD1 as D (7 bases). The CDR3 is 14 residues long. Germline CDR1 is MNHEY and CDR2 is SVGEGT. The V end lost 6 bases, the J end lost 11 bases, and 21 bases lay between the germline ends. The CDR3 DNA follows: TGTGCCAGCAGAGGGGGCGGGACGGCTTCGAGGCAGTATTTT. Translated: CASRGGGTASRQYF.

The chain employs TRBV6-1 and TRBJ1-3; no clear D gene. This CDR3 region has 15 residues. Germline CDR1 is MNHNS and CDR2 is SASEGT. The germline V and J ends were trimmed by 1 base and 0 bases, with 7 bases remaining between them. In DNA form, the CDR3 reads TGTGCCAGCAGTGAAGGGGGTTACTCTGGAAACACCATATATTTT. This encodes CASSEGGYSGNTIYF.

This clonotype was counted only a few times. The rearrangement links TRBV2 to TRBJ2-1, with 7 bases that match TRBD2. The J call may not be correct, given that the DNA end is closer to TRBJ2-7. The CDR3 consists of 12 residues. Germline V gene lookup returns CDR1 SNHLY and CDR2 FYNNEI. For the CDR3, the DNA is TGTGCCAGCAGCGCCGAGGGAGGGGAGCAGTACTTC. Protein sequence: CASSAEGGEQYF.

J is TRBJ2-1 and V is TRBV5-1; D may be TRBD1 (6 bases). The germline V gene encodes CDR1 SGHRS and CDR2 YFSETQ. This CDR3 has 14 residues. Trimming stripped 5 bases from V and 7 bases from J, with 16 bases between. CDR3 sequence reads: CASRLLGTNNEQFF. For the CDR3, the DNA is TGCGCCAGCAGGCTACTCGGGACAAATAATGAGCAGTTCTTC.

The rearrangement links TRBV27 to TRBJ2-5; tentative D call: TRBD2 (6 bases). Germline V CDR1 and CDR2: MNHEY, SMNVEV (reference sequence). V lost 1 base to trimming and J lost 4 bases, with 16 bases between them. CDR3 length: 16 residues. The CDR3 sequence is CASSLYGRRATETQYF. The CDR3 DNA reads as TGTGCCAGCAGTTTATATGGCAGGAGGGCCACAGAGACCCAGTACTTC.

A single count supports this clonotype. A read error may produce the germline difference seen at one junction end. This chain connects TRBV7-2 to TRBJ1-5; no definite D call. The CDR3 has 13 residues. The germline V gene encodes CDR1 SGHTA and CDR2 FQGNSA. CDR3: CASSLTSNHPQHF. The CDR3 bases are TGTGCCAGCAGCTTAACCAGCAATCATCCCCAGCATTTT.

The gene calls are TRBV29-1 and TRBJ2-7; the match to TRBD1 covers 7 bases. This CDR3 is 12 amino acids long. V was pared by 4 bases and J by 4 bases, with 4 bases of the junction left unmatched. Germline CDR1 is SQVTM and CDR2 is ANQGSEA. CDR3 bases: TGCAGCGTTGTAGGGGGCGGGTACGAGCAGTACTTC. This codes for CSVVGGGYEQYF.

A word on this clonotype: The germline gene is not matched at one end of the junction; a read error may be the cause. V usage is TRBV5-1 and J usage is TRBJ1-4, with 11 bases matching TRBD1. The V gene's germline CDR1 is SGHRS and CDR2 YFSETQ. CDR3 length: 14 amino acids. The CDR3 loop is CVSSSGTGGEKLFF. The CDR3 DNA reads as TGCGTCAGCAGTTCCGGGACAGGGGGTGAAAAACTGTTTTTT.

The V gene is TRBV18, the J gene TRBJ2-7; maybe TRBD2 (5 bases). This CDR3 region has 14 residues. Germline V gene sequence: CDR1 KGHSH, CDR2 LQKENI. V lost 5 bases and J lost 0, with 11 bases in between. CDR3 sequence: CASSRARDSYEQYF. The CDR3 DNA reads TGTGCCAGCTCAAGAGCCCGGGACTCCTACGAGCAGTACTTC.

At least ten counts were recorded for this clonotype. V gene TRBV6-5 combines with J gene TRBJ2-7, with TRBD2 matching over 12 bases. The CDR3 has 16 amino acids. Per the germline V gene, CDR1 is MNHEY and CDR2 is SVGAGI. Trimming took 6 bases from V and 0 from J; bases not matched to a gene: 6. The CDR3 is CASRFGLAGTSYEQYF. As DNA, the CDR3 is TGTGCCAGCAGATTTGGACTAGCGGGAACCTCCTACGAGCAGTACTTC.

The genes are TRBV25-1 and TRBJ1-5; the D gene is possibly TRBD1 (6 bases). Per germline, CDR1 MGHDK and CDR2 SYGVNS. Trimming shortened V by 3 bases and J by 7 bases, and 13 bases separated the two germline ends. The CDR3 totals 14 residues. As DNA, the CDR3 is TGTGCCAGCAGTGAGGTGGGGGCCAACCAGCCCCAGCATTTT. This sequence encodes CASSEVGANQPQHF.

Only a few counts were recorded for this clonotype. The rearrangement links TRBV29-1 to TRBJ2-3; a weak D match, TRBD1 (6 bases). This CDR3 is 13 amino acids long. Trimming removed 4 bases from V and 3 bases from J, with 11 bases in between. Looked up from germline, CDR1 is SQVTM and CDR2 is ANQGSEA. The chain's CDR3 is CSVGDRGTDTQYF. In DNA form, the CDR3 reads TGCAGCGTTGGAGATAGGGGGACAGATACGCAGTATTTT.

V usage is TRBV7-8 and J usage is TRBJ2-7, with 7 bases identical to TRBD2. This CDR3 is 18 amino acids long. With 0 bases clipped from V and 4 bases from J, the junction kept 15 bases outside the gene matches. The germline gives CDR1 SGHVS, CDR2 FQNEAQ. The DNA for the CDR3 is TGTGCCAGCAGCTTAGCGGGGCTAGCGGCCTATCGGGGGTACGAGCAGTACTTC. It translates to CASSLAGLAAYRGYEQYF.

This clonotype was seen more than once but under ten times. The chain recombines TRBV4-1 with TRBJ1-4; 10 bases align to TRBD1. CDR3 length: 15 residues. The V segment lost 2 bases and the J segment 5 bases; nucleotides outside the gene matches: 2. Germline CDR1 MGHRA, CDR2 YSYEKL. The CDR3 region is CASSQPGQGNEKLFF. The CDR3 region has the DNA TGCGCCAGCAGCCAACCGGGACAGGGGAATGAAAAACTGTTTTTT.

This clonotype showed up just a few times. The chain uses TRBV27 and TRBJ2-5; 9 bases match TRBD1. The V and J ends lost 7 bases and 5 bases, in that order; junction bases with no gene match: 8. Per germline, CDR1 MNHEY and CDR2 SMNVEV (reference sequence). The CDR3 covers 14 residues. CDR3 amino acids: CASTTGGLGETQYF. The CDR3 DNA follows: TGTGCCAGCACTACAGGGGGCTTGGGGGAGACCCAGTACTTC.

The V and J genes are TRBV29-1 and TRBJ2-3; possibly TRBD1 or TRBD2 for D (5 bases each). V was clipped by 6 bases and J by 5 bases, with 24 bases between them. This CDR3 has 16 amino acids. Germline CDR1 is SQVTM and CDR2 is ANQGSEA. The CDR3 DNA reads TGCAGCGTGCACCGGGACCACCGGCTTGACAGAGATACGCAGTATTTT. Its translation: CSVHRDHRLDRDTQYF.

This sequence joins TRBV24-1 and TRBJ2-3; no clear D gene. Germline V lookup: CDR1 KGHDR, CDR2 SFDVKD. Trimming left V 4 bases short and J 1 base short, with 11 bases between. CDR3 length: 15 residues. The CDR3 nucleotides are TGTGCCACCAGTGACCAAAGACGGGGCACAGATACGCAGTATTTT. Its translation is CATSDQRRGTDTQYF.

There are many counts of this clonotype. The chain employs TRBV13 and TRBJ2-5, with TRBD1 matching 7 bases. The V segment lost 5 bases and the J segment 2 bases; nucleotides outside the gene matches: 11. The germline V gene encodes CDR1 PRHDT and CDR2 FYEKMQ (reference sequence). This CDR3 has 16 amino acids. The CDR3 is CASSTRQGGTQETQYF. For the CDR3, the DNA is TGTGCCAGCAGCACCCGACAGGGTGGTACGCAAGAGACCCAGTACTTC.

This clonotype has a handful of counts. This sequence joins TRBV15 and TRBJ2-5; TRBD2 might be the D (6 bases). The CDR3 totals 14 residues. Deletions cut 1 base from V and 3 bases from J, with 9 bases between. The germline V gene encodes CDR1 LNHNV and CDR2 YYDKDF (reference sequence). The CDR3 here is CATSRGGLKETQYF. CDR3 coding DNA: TGTGCCACCAGCAGAGGGGGACTTAAAGAGACCCAGTACTTC.

V is TRBV28 and J is TRBJ2-1, with TRBD2 identical over 15 bases. CDR3 length equals 15 residues. Trimming removed 5 bases from V and 15 bases from J; junction bases left unmatched: 11. Germline values: CDR1 MDHEN, CDR2 SYDVKM. The CDR3 bases are TGTGCCAGCAGTCAGGGGACTAGCGGGAGGTCGGATGGGTTCTTC. It yields the protein CASSQGTSGRSDGFF.

This clonotype has ten or more counts. The rearrangement links TRBV7-3 to TRBJ1-5, with D unclear. The V end was cut by 0 bases, the J end by 2 bases, with 2 bases between. CDR1 is SGHTA and CDR2 is FQGTGA in the germline V gene. The CDR3 has 13 residues. CDR3 loop: CASSLTGNQPQHF. CDR3 in DNA: TGTGCCAGCAGCTTAACTGGCAATCAGCCCCAGCATTTT.

V usage is TRBV7-3 and J usage is TRBJ1-3, with 7 bases that match TRBD1. The CDR3 sequence is 16 residues long. From germline, CDR1 is SGHTA and CDR2 FQGTGA. V shed 1 base and J 0 bases; nucleotides not matched to a gene: 3. The CDR3 protein is CASSLNSGGSGNTIYF. As DNA, the CDR3 is TGTGCCAGCAGCTTAAATTCAGGGGGCTCTGGAAACACCATATATTTT. Supplemented by reference TRBV7-3 and TRBJ1-3, the full variable domain reads GAGVSQTPSNKVTEKGKYVELRCDPISGHTALYWYRQSLGQGPEFLIYFQGTGAADDSGLPNDRFFAVRPEGSVSTLKIQRTERGDSAVYLCASSLNSGGSGNTIYFGEGSWLTVV.

This clonotype was observed a few times. The chain is built from TRBV14 and TRBJ1-1; possible D gene TRBD1, 5 bases. V lost 1 base and J lost 11, with 23 bases in between. The germline CDR1 and CDR2 sequences are SGHDN and FVKESK. This CDR3 comprises 16 residues. The CDR3, as DNA: TGTGCCAGCAGCCAAGGAGGGGCACGGCCGACAAAGGGGGCTTTCTTT. Its translation: CASSQGGARPTKGAFF.